This passage covers 19 T cell receptor beta chains from one sample sequenced in a study of early T cells in non-severe SARS-CoV-2 infection. TCRdb reprocessed the 5' RACE reads via MiXCR and lists one record per CDR3 protein. The top ten hold roughly 6% of the sample, which has 55,000 to 75,000 distinct CDR3 sequences, approximately 10% seen once. Source material: whole blood. The source of these receptors is an adult who was a healthcare worker with PCR-confirmed SARS-CoV-2 infection or an uninfected control (not recorded which).

This clonotype was recorded many times. This rearrangement joins TRBV18 to TRBJ2-7, with D perhaps TRBD2 (6 bases). The CDR3 sequence is 15 residues long. Trimming shortened V by 3 bases and J by 0 bases, and 12 bases separated the two germline ends. Germline V CDR1 and CDR2: KGHSH, LQKENI. CDR3 loop: CASSPGRGSSYEQYF. In DNA, the CDR3 is TGTGCCAGCTCACCGGGGCGGGGATCCTCCTACGAGCAGTACTTC.

With regard to this clonotype: The DNA is left out, because the CDR3 cannot be placed on it with certainty; the CDR3 is given as TCRdb lists it. The CDR3 loop is CASSQLFSGQGVGNEQFF. V is TRBV4-2 and J is TRBJ2-1; TRBD1 was called by the table and not checked on the DNA. Inclusive of both ends, the CDR3 amounts to 18 amino acids. The germline V gene has CDR1 LGHNA and CDR2 YNFKEQ.

This clonotype was found a few times. The chain carries TRBV6-4 and TRBJ2-2, with D perhaps matching TRBD2 (5 bases). The CDR3 is 13 residues long. Germline-derived CDR1 and CDR2 are MRHNA and SNTAGT. Deletions cut 3 bases from V and 3 bases from J, with 5 bases between. Here the CDR3 reads CASSEGDTGELFF. The CDR3, as DNA: TGTGCCAGCAGTGAGGGAGACACCGGGGAGCTGTTTTTT.

This clonotype was counted only a few times. The V gene is TRBV11-2, the J gene TRBJ1-1; D is unresolved. The CDR3 consists of 12 residues. Germline V lookup: CDR1 SGHAT, CDR2 FQNNGV. Trimming cost V 1 base and J 8 bases, with 8 bases left between them. The CDR3, as DNA: TGTGCCAGCAGCTTAGGAGGGATAGAAGCTTTCTTT. This translates into CASSLGGIEAFF.

This clonotype was recorded a few times. The chain recombines TRBV6-6 with TRBJ1-1, with no clear D. The germline V gene encodes CDR1 MNHNY and CDR2 SVGAGI (reference sequence). CDR3 length: 15 residues. Trimming took 2 bases from V and 4 from J, leaving 14 bases between them. The CDR3 here is CASSYGGDGGTEAFF. In nucleotides, the CDR3 is TGTGCCAGCAGTTACGGCGGGGATGGCGGCACTGAAGCTTTCTTT.

This clonotype appeared many times. The rearrangement links TRBV20-1 to TRBJ1-1, with unresolved D. Trimming cost V 6 bases and J 0 bases, with 11 bases left between them. Per germline, CDR1 DFQATT and CDR2 SNEGSKA (reference sequence). The CDR3 extends over 13 amino acids. The chain's CDR3 is CSAAGRMNTEAFF. The CDR3 DNA reads TGCAGTGCGGCCGGAAGGATGAACACTGAAGCTTTCTTT.

The table lists this clonotype with many counts. The chain links TRBV20-1 to TRBJ2-4, with D uncertain. CDR1 and CDR2 from the germline V gene are DFQATT and SNEGSKA (reference sequence). The CDR3 spans 14 residues. Trimming removed 4 bases from V and 0 bases from J, with 10 bases in between. The CDR3 here is CSATVASAKNIQYF. The DNA of the CDR3 is TGCAGTGCTACGGTAGCTTCAGCCAAAAACATTCAGTACTTC.

This clonotype has only a few counts. This chain joins TRBV2 and TRBJ2-2; TRBD2 is a possible D gene (6 bases). V was cut by 11 bases and J by 7 bases, with 11 bases left in between. Looked up from germline, CDR1 is SNHLY and CDR2 is FYNNEI. This CDR3 has 11 residues. The CDR3 DNA reads as TGTGCCGGGAGGACCCGCGGGGAGCTGTTTTTT. This codes for CAGRTRGELFF.

This clonotype appeared a few times. This chain's CDR3 is CAISERDSNQPQHF. As DNA, the CDR3 is TGTGCCATCAGTGAAAGGGATAGCAATCAGCCCCAGCATTTT. The chain joins TRBV10-3 to TRBJ1-5; no definite D call. The ends were cut back, 3 bases at V and 0 bases at J, with 6 bases in the middle. The CDR3 is made up of 14 amino acids. Germline-derived CDR1 and CDR2 are ENHRY and SYGVKD.

The rearrangement links TRBV13 to TRBJ1-1, with 11 bases aligning to TRBD1. CDR1 is PRHDT and CDR2 is FYEKMQ in the germline V gene (reference sequence). This CDR3 has 13 residues. V shed 6 bases, J shed 11 bases, and the junction held 8 bases outside the gene matches. The CDR3 region has the DNA TGTGCCAGCAGGAGGACAGGGGGCGGTGGCGCTTTCTTT. Translating gives CASRRTGGGGAFF.

This clonotype was counted ten times or more. This sequence joins TRBV5-4 and TRBJ2-3; 14 bases map to TRBD2. Germline lookup yields CDR1 SGHNT and CDR2 YYREEE (reference sequence). This CDR3 spans 16 amino acids. The V gene end was trimmed by 2 bases and the J gene end by 3 bases; junction bases not matched to a gene: 2. The CDR3 coding sequence is TGTGCCAGCAGCTTTGGGACTAGCGGGAGAACAGATACGCAGTATTTT. Translating it yields CASSFGTSGRTDTQYF.

This clonotype was observed a few times. This sequence joins TRBV7-9 and TRBJ2-7, with D unclear. V was pared by 1 base and J by 2 bases, with 6 bases between. Germline assignment: CDR1 SEHNR and CDR2 FQNEAQ (reference sequence). The CDR3 covers 13 residues. The CDR3 sequence: CASSLEGAYEQYF. In DNA form, the CDR3 reads TGTGCCAGCAGCTTAGAGGGTGCCTACGAGCAGTACTTC. The whole variable domain, filled in from reference TRBV7-9 and TRBJ2-7, reads DTGVSQNPRHKITKRGQNVTFRCDPISEHNRLYWYRQTLGQGPEFLTYFQNEAQLEKSRLLSDRFSAERPKGSFSTLEIQRTEQGDSAMYLCASSLEGAYEQYFGPGTRLTVT.

This clonotype has a count of ten or more. The V gene is TRBV28, the J gene TRBJ2-1; TRBD2 aligns across 12 bases. V shed 5 bases and J 4 bases; nucleotides not matched to a gene: 6. Germline-derived CDR1 and CDR2 are MDHEN and SYDVKM. This CDR3 has 16 residues. CDR3 loop: CASSPGTSGPYNEQFF. The CDR3 DNA is TGTGCCAGCAGTCCCGGGACTAGCGGGCCTTACAATGAGCAGTTCTTC.

This clonotype was seen once. The chain is built from TRBV2 and TRBJ2-3; D not certain. Germline assignment: CDR1 SNHLY and CDR2 FYNNEI. The CDR3 totals 14 residues. The V gene lost 5 bases and the J gene lost 0 bases, with 9 bases spanning the gap. The CDR3 protein is CASSIHTSTDTQYF. CDR3 DNA: TGTGCCAGCAGTATACATACTAGCACAGATACGCAGTATTTT.

This clonotype has a count of ten or more. This CDR3 reads CASSFSGPTNTGELFF. CDR3 in DNA: TGTGCCAGCAGCTTCTCCGGGCCGACGAACACCGGGGAGCTGTTTTTT. V and J are TRBV7-9 and TRBJ2-2; D is unresolved. This CDR3 spans 16 amino acids. Trimming shortened V by 3 bases and J by 0 bases, and 11 bases separated the two germline ends. CDR1 is SEHNR, CDR2 FQNEAQ, per germline (reference sequence). Filled out from reference TRBV7-9 and TRBJ2-2, the complete variable domain reads DTGVSQNPRHKITKRGQNVTFRCDPISEHNRLYWYRQTLGQGPEFLTYFQNEAQLEKSRLLSDRFSAERPKGSFSTLEIQRTEQGDSAMYLCASSFSGPTNTGELFFGEGSRLTVL.

This clonotype occurred many times. V is TRBV18 and J is TRBJ1-2; unclear D gene. Germline V lookup: CDR1 KGHSH, CDR2 LQKENI. CDR3 size: 16 residues. Trimming removed 2 bases from V and 0 bases from J, with 13 bases in between. The CDR3 sequence is CASSPNEGTTNYGYTF. The CDR3 bases are TGTGCCAGCTCACCAAACGAGGGCACCACTAACTATGGCTACACCTTC.

In its sample, this clonotype was seen many times. This rearrangement joins TRBV3-2 to TRBJ2-3; TRBD1 reflects the table's D call only, with no check against the DNA. TRBV3-2 is an annotated pseudogene. The CDR3 covers 17 residues. The DNA of the CDR3 is TGTGCCAGCAGCCGGACCCCGGGGCGCCAGGACACAGATACGCAGTATTTT. Protein product: CASSRTPGRQDTDTQYF.

This clonotype appeared many times. V and J are TRBV7-6 and TRBJ1-1; D is unclear. Germline-derived CDR1 and CDR2 are SGHVS and FNYEAQ. Trimming shortened V by 1 base and J by 4 bases, and 7 bases separated the two germline ends. This CDR3 contains 13 residues. The CDR3 spells CASSLERSTEAFF. The CDR3, as DNA: TGTGCCAGCAGCTTAGAACGGAGCACTGAAGCTTTCTTT.

CDR3 in DNA: TGTGCCAGCAGCTGGGATTGGAACACTGAAGCTTTCTTT. This translates into CASSWDWNTEAFF. The V and J genes are TRBV11-3 and TRBJ1-1; D not resolved. CDR3 length: 13 residues. The germline CDR1 and CDR2 sequences are SGHNT and YENEEA. V lost 4 bases to trimming and J lost 1 base, with 7 bases between them.